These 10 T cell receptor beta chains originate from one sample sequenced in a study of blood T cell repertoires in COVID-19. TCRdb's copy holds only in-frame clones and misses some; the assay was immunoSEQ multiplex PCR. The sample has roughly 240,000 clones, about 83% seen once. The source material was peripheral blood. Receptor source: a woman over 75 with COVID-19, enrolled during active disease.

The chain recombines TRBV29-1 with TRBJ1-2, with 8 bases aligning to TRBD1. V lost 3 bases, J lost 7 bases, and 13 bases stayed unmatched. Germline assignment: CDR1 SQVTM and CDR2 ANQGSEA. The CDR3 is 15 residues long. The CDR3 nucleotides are TGCAGCGTTGAGGGCAGGACAGGGTCTTTCGGTGGCTACACCTTC. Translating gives CSVEGRTGSFGGYTF.

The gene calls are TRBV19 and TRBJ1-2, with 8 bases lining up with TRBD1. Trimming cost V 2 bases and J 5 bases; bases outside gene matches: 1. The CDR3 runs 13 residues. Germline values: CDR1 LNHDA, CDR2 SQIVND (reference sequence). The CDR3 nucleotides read TGTGCCAGTAGTATACGGACAGGGTATGGCTACACCTTC. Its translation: CASSIRTGYGYTF. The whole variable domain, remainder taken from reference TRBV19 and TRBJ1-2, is DGGITQSPKYLFRKEGQNVTLSCEQNLNHDAMYWYRQDPGQGLRLIYYSQIVNDFQKGDIAEGYSVSREKKESFPLTVTSAQKNPTAFYLCASSIRTGYGYTFGSGTRLTVV.

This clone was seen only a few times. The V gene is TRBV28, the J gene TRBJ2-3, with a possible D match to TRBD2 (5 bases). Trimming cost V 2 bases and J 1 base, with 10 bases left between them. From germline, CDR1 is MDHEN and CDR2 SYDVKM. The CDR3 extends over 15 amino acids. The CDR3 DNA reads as TGTGCCAGCAGTTTAGAGGGCCGTGGCACAGATACGCAGTATTTT. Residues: CASSLEGRGTDTQYF.

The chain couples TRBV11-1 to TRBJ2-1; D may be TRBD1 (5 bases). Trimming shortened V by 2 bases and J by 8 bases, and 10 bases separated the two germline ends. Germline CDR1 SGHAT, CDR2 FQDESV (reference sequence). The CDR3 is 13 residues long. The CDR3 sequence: CASSLHRSYEQFF. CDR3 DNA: TGTGCCAGCAGCTTACACAGGAGCTATGAGCAGTTCTTC.

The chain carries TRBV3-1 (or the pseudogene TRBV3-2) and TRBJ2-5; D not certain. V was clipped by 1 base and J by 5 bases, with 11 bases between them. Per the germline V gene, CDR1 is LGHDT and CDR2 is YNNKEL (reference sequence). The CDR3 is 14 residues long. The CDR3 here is CASSQGTGRETQYF. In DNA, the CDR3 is TGTGCCAGCAGCCAAGGTACCGGCAGGGAGACCCAGTACTTC.

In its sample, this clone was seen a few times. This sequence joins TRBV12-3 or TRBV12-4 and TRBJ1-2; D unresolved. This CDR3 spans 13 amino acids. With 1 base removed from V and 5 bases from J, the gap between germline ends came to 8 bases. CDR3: CASSLGSRYGYTF. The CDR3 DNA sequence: TGTGCCAGCAGTTTAGGGTCGCGATATGGCTACACCTTC.

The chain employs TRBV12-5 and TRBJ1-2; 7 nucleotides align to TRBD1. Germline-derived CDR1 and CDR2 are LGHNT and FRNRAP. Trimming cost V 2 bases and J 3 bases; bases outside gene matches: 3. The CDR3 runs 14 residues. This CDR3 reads CASGLNDRDYGYTF. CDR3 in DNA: TGTGCTAGTGGTTTGAACGACAGGGACTATGGCTACACCTTC. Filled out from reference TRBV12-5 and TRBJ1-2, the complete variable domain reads DARVTQTPRHKVTEMGQEVTMRCQPILGHNTVFWYRQTMMQGLELLAYFRNRAPLDDSGMPKDRFSAEMPDATLATLKIQPSEPRDSAVYFCASGLNDRDYGYTFGSGTRLTVV.

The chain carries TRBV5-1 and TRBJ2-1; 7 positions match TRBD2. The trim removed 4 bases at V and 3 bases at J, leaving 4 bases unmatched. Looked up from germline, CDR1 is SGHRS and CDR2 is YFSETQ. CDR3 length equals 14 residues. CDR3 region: CASSTRGDYNEQFF. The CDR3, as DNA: TGCGCCAGCAGCACTCGGGGGGACTACAATGAGCAGTTCTTC.

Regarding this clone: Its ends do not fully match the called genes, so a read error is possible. The CDR3 protein is CASSTTGTDTQYF. CDR3 nucleotide sequence: TGTGCTAGCAGCACTACAGGGACAGATACGCAGTATTTT. The chain joins TRBV7-7 to TRBJ2-3; a possible D gene is TRBD1 (6 bases). Germline CDR1 and CDR2: SSHAT and FNYEAQ (reference sequence). This CDR3 comprises 13 residues.

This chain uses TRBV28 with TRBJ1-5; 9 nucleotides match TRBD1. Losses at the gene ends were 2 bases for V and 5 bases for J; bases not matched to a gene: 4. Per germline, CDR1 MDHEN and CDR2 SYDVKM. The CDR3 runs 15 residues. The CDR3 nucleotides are TGTGCCAGCAGTTTAGCCACAGGGGGCGATCAGCCCCAGCATTTT. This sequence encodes CASSLATGGDQPQHF.